The source of this T cell receptor beta chain is a study of blood T cell repertoires in COVID-19. The count of this clone is one. Germline V CDR1 and CDR2: SQVTM, ANQGSEA. Trimming took 7 bases from V and 0 from J; bases not matched to a gene: 6. The CDR3 sequence is 15 residues long. Produced via immunoSEQ multiplex PCR; TCRdb's table is partial and in-frame only. The sample yields 200,000 to 250,000 clones, roughly 86% seen once. The sequenced sample consisted of peripheral blood. V is TRBV29-1 and J is TRBJ2-1, with 10 bases that match TRBD2. The sequence was collected from a woman in her 70s with active or convalescent COVID-19. The CDR3 region is CSGTLAGDSYNEQFF. DNA for the CDR3: TGCAGCGGTACGCTAGCGGGGGACTCCTACAATGAGCAGTTCTTC.